These 8 T cell receptor beta chains originate from one sample sequenced in a study of T cells in Graves' hyperthyroidism and ophthalmopathy. TCR beta CDR3 regions were amplified from RNA. The HTBI primer set was used in a first-round RT-PCR of the TCR CDR3. MiXCR, applied by TCRdb to the multiplex PCR reads, yields one record per CDR3 protein. This sample carries under 250,000 distinct CDR3 sequences, around a sixth of them seen once, and the ten largest clones take over 45%. The specimen sequenced was blood. The source of these receptors is a woman between 45 and 65 years old with Graves' hyperthyroidism.

The chain carries TRBV12-3 or TRBV12-4 and TRBJ2-7; a possible D gene is TRBD1 (6 bases). Trimming cost V 4 bases and J 4 bases, with 23 bases left between them. The CDR3 is 17 residues long. The CDR3 DNA follows: TGTGCCAGCAGTTCCCTACTGGACAGTTTTCCACCTTACGAGCAGTACTTC. As protein: CASSSLLDSFPPYEQYF.

This clonotype was recorded many times. The chain links TRBV28 to TRBJ1-1; 7 bases align to TRBD1. After removal of 6 bases from V and 6 bases from J, the junction contained 13 bases not matched to a gene. Germline V gene data show CDR1 as MDHEN and CDR2 as SYDVKM. This CDR3 has 15 amino acids. The CDR3 protein is CASSPIQKGAPEAFF. Written as DNA, the CDR3 is TGTGCCAGCAGCCCTATACAAAAGGGGGCCCCTGAAGCTTTCTTT. The whole variable domain, remainder taken from reference TRBV28 and TRBJ1-1, is DVKVTQSSRYLVKRTGEKVFLECVQDMDHENMFWYRQDPGLGLRLIYFSYDVKMKEKGDIPEGYSVSREKKERFSLILESASTNQTSMYLCASSPIQKGAPEAFFGQGTRLTVV.

The chain combines TRBV6-2 or TRBV6-3 with TRBJ2-5; 7 bases agree with TRBD2. The V gene's germline CDR1 is MNHEY and CDR2 SVGEGT. CDR3 length: 17 amino acids. The V segment lost 5 bases and the J segment 3 bases; nucleotides outside the gene matches: 15. In DNA form, the CDR3 reads TGTGCCAGCAGTCGTACTAGCGTCGCGCAGATCAAAGAGACCCAGTACTTC. Translating gives CASSRTSVAQIKETQYF.

A few counts support this clonotype. The J gene is TRBJ1-3, the V gene TRBV18, with D hard to call. CDR3 size: 17 residues. The germline V gene encodes CDR1 KGHSH and CDR2 LQKENI. Between the trimmed V and J ends, which lost 3 bases and 0 bases, there was a span of 15 bases. The CDR3 reads CASSPTDGFSSGNTIYF. In DNA form, the CDR3 reads TGTGCCAGCTCACCTACAGACGGGTTTAGCTCTGGAAACACCATATATTTT.

This clonotype was recorded at least ten times. The V gene is TRBV29-1, the J gene TRBJ2-1; weak D call: TRBD1 (5 bases). From germline, CDR1 is SQVTM and CDR2 ANQGSEA. The CDR3 covers 15 residues. The V end lost 0 bases, the J end lost 0 bases, and 9 bases lay between the germline ends. The CDR3 coding sequence is TGCAGCGTTGAAGAGGACAACCGCTCCTACAATGAGCAGTTCTTC. This codes for CSVEEDNRSYNEQFF.

The V call is TRBV30, the J call TRBJ2-1, with 9 bases that match TRBD2. The length of the CDR3 is 14 residues. After removal of 5 bases from V and 12 bases from J, the junction contained 14 bases not matched to a gene. Germline V lookup: CDR1 GTSNPN, CDR2 SVGIG (reference sequence). This CDR3 reads CAWGASGTLLRQFF. CDR3 coding DNA: TGTGCCTGGGGAGCTAGCGGGACCCTTTTACGGCAGTTCTTC.

This clonotype was seen at least ten times. The gene calls are TRBV11-3 and TRBJ2-3, with D possibly matching TRBD2 (5 bases). CDR1 and CDR2 (germline): SGHNT, YENEEA. The V end was cut by 4 bases, the J end by 2 bases, with 13 bases between. CDR3 length: 15 amino acids. Here the CDR3 DNA reads TGTGCCAGCAGCTACGAGGGTTTTGACACAGATACGCAGTATTTT. It specifies CASSYEGFDTDTQYF. The whole variable domain, remainder taken from reference TRBV11-3 and TRBJ2-3, is EAGVVQSPRYKIIEKKQPVAFWCNPISGHNTLYWYLQNLGQGPELLIRYENEEAVDDSQLPKDRFSAERLKGVDSTLKIQPAELGDSAVYLCASSYEGFDTDTQYFGPGTRLTVL.

This clonotype was detected ten times or more. J is TRBJ1-1 and V is TRBV9; no clear D. CDR3 length: 13 amino acids. Germline V lookup: CDR1 SGDLS, CDR2 YYNGEE. V shed 7 bases and J shed 1 base, with 11 bases lying between them. CDR3 sequence reads: CASQRGPNTEAFF. For the CDR3, the DNA is TGTGCCAGCCAGCGGGGTCCGAACACTGAAGCTTTCTTT.